The present TCR beta chain was sequenced within a study of OX40 agonist ivuxolimab in advanced cancers. Study information: Patients with prior anti-PD-1, anti-PD-L1 or anti-CTLA-4 therapy were eligible; approximately 40% had some. Overall study findings and caveats: Some patients who did not respond also had low normalized T-cell clonal expansion.

The germline V and J ends were trimmed by 3 bases and 2 bases, with 13 bases remaining between them. Germline assignment: CDR1 SNHLY and CDR2 FYNNEI. The length of the CDR3 is 15 residues. Remarks on this clone: Antigen specificity is unknown.

Assay used: immunoSEQ multiplex PCR; TCRdb lists only in-frame clones, some missing. This table holds about 69,000 clones, roughly 84% found once. The clonotype comes from an adult with an advanced solid tumor such as melanoma, head and neck, liver or kidney cancer. The rearrangement links TRBV2 to TRBJ2-5; possible D gene TRBD1, 6 bases. Sequenced here: CD4+ or CD8+ T cells sorted from blood, sampled in a trial of the OX40 agonist ivuxolimab. The CDR3 DNA reads TGTGCCAGCAGTGAGGCAGGGGCAAGGCAAGAGACCCAGTACTTC. It translates to CASSEAGARQETQYF.